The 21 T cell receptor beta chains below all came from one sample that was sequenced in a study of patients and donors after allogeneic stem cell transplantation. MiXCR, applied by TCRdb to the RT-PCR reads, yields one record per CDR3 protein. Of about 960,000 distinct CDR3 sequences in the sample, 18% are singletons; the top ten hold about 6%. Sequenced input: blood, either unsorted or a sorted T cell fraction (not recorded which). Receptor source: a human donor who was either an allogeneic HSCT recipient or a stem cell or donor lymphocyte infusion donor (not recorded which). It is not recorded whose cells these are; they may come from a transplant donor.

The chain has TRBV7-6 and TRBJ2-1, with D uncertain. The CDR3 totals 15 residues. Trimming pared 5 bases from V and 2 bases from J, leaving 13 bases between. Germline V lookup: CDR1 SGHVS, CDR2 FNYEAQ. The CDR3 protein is CASSQPGFAYNEQFF. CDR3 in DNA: TGTGCCAGCAGCCAACCAGGTTTCGCCTACAATGAGCAGTTCTTC.

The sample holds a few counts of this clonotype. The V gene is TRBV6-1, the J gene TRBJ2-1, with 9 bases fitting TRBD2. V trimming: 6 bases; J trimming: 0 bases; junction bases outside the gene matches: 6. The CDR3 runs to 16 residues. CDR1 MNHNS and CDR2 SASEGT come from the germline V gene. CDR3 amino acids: CASRSFSGGSYNEQFF. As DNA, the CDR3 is TGTGCCAGCAGATCCTTTAGCGGGGGCTCCTACAATGAGCAGTTCTTC.

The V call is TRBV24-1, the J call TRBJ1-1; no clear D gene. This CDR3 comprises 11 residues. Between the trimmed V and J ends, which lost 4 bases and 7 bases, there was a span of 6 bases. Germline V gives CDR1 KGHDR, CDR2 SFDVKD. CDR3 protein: CATSDVNEAFF. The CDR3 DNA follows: TGTGCCACCAGTGACGTTAATGAAGCTTTCTTT.

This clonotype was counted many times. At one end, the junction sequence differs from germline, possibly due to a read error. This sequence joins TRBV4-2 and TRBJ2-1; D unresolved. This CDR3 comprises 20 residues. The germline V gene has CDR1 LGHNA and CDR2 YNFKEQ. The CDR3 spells CASSKDGSTSERKDYNEQFF. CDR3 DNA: TGTGCCAGCAGCAAAGACGGGTCTACCTCGGAACGGAAAGATTACAATGAGCAGTTCTTC.

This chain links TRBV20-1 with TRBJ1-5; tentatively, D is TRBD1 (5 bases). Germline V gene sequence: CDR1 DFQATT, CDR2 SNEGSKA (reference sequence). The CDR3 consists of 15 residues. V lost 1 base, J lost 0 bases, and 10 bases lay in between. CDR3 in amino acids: CSARVGADSNQPQHF. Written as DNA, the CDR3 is TGCAGTGCTAGAGTTGGGGCAGATAGCAATCAGCCCCAGCATTTT.

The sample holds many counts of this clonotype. CDR3 sequence reads: CASSSQAGGNTIYF. CDR3 coding DNA: TGTGCCAGCAGCTCTCAAGCGGGGGGAAACACCATATATTTT. The J gene is TRBJ1-3, the V gene TRBV12-3 or TRBV12-4; no definite D call. The CDR3 loop spans 14 amino acids. With 6 bases removed from V and 4 bases from J, the gap between germline ends came to 13 bases.

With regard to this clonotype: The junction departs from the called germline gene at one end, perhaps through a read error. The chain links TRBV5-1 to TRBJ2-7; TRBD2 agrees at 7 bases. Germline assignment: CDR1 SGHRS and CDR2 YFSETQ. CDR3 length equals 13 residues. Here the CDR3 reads CASSSGPAGLLHF. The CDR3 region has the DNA TGCGCCAGCAGCTCGGGACCAGCGGGGTTACTCCACTTC.

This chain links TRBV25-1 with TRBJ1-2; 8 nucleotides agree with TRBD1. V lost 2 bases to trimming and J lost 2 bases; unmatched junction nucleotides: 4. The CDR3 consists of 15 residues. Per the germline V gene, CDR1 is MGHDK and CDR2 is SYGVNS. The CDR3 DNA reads TGTGCCAGCAGTGAACAGGGGGCGAGGAACTATGGCTACACCTTC. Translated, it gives CASSEQGARNYGYTF.

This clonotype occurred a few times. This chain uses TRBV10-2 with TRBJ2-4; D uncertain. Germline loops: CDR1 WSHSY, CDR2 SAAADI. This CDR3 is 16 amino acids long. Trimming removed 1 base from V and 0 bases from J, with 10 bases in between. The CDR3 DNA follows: TGCGCCAGCAGTGAGTTGGCAGCCCTAGCCAAAAACATTCAGTACTTC. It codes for CASSELAALAKNIQYF.

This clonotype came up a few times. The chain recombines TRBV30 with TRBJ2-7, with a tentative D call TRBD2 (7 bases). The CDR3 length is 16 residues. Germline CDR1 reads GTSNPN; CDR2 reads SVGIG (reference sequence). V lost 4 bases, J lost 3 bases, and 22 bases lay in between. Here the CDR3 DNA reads TGTGCCTGGACCGGGGGGTTATGGGGGGCCGTCTACGAGCAGTACTTC. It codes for CAWTGGLWGAVYEQYF.

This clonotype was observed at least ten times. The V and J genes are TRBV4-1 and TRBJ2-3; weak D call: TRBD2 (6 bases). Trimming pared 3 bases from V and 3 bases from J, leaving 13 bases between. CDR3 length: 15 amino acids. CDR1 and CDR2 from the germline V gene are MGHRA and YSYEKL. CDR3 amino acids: CASSQPGLVTDTQYF. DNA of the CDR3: TGCGCCAGCAGCCAGCCGGGACTGGTGACAGATACGCAGTATTTT.

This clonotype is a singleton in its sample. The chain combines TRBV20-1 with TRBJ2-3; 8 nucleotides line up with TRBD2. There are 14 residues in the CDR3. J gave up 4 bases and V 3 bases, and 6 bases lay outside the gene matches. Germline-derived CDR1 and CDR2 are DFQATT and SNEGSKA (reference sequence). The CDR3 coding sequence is TGCAGTGCTAGTTCGGGGGGGATGGCAGATACGCAGTATTTT. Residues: CSASSGGMADTQYF.

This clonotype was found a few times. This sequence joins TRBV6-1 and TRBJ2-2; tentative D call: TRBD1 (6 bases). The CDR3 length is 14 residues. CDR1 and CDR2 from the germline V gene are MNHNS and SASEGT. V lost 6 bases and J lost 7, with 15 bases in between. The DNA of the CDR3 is TGTGCCAGCAGCCCTACTGTAGGGGGCGGGGAGCTGTTTTTT. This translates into CASSPTVGGGELFF.

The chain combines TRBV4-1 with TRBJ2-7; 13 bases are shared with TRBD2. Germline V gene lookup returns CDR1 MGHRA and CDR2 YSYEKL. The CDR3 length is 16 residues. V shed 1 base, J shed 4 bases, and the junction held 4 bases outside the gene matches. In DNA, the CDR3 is TGCGCCAGCAGCCAAGGGACTAGCGGGAGACTTTACGAGCAGTACTTC. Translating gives CASSQGTSGRLYEQYF.

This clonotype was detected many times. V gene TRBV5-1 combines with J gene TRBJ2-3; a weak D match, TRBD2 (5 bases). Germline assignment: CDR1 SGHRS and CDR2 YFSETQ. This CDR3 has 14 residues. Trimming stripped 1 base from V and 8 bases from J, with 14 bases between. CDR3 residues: CASSLTGLQTTQYF. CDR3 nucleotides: TGCGCCAGCAGCTTGACCGGACTTCAAACTACGCAGTATTTT.

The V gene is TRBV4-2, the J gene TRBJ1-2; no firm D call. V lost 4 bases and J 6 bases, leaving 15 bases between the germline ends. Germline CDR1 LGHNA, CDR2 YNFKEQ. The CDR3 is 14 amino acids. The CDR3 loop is CASSPSDGVDGYTF. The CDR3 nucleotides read TGTGCCAGCAGCCCCAGCGACGGGGTAGATGGCTACACCTTC.

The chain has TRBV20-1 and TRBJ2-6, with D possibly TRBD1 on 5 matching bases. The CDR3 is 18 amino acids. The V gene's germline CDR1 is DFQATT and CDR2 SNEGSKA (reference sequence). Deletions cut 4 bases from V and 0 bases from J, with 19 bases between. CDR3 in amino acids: CSAKVTGRQLSGANVLTF. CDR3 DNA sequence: TGCAGTGCTAAGGTAACAGGACGGCAACTCTCTGGGGCCAACGTCCTGACTTTC.

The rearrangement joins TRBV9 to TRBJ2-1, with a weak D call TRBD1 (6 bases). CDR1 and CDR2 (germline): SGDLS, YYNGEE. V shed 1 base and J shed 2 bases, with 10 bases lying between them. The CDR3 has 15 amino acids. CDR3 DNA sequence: TGTGCCAGCAGCGTATCTACAGGGACCTACAATGAGCAGTTCTTC. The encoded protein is CASSVSTGTYNEQFF.

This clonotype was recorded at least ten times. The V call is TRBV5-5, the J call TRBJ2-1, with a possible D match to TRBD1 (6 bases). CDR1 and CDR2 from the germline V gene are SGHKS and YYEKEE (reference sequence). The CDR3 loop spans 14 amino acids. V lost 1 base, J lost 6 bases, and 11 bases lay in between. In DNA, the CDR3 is TGTGCCAGCAGCTTGACAGGGAGTTCCAATGAGCAGTTCTTC. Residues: CASSLTGSSNEQFF.

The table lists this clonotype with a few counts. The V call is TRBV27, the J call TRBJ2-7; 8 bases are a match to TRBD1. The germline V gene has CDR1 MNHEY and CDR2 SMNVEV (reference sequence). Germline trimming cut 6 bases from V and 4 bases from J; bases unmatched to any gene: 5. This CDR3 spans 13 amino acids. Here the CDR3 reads CASRLTGAYEQYF. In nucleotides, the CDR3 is TGTGCCAGCAGATTGACAGGGGCGTACGAGCAGTACTTC.

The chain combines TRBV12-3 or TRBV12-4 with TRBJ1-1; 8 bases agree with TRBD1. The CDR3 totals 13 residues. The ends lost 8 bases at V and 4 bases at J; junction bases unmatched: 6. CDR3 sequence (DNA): TGTGCCAGCGGGGACAGGAAGAGCACTGAAGCTTTCTTT. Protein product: CASGDRKSTEAFF.